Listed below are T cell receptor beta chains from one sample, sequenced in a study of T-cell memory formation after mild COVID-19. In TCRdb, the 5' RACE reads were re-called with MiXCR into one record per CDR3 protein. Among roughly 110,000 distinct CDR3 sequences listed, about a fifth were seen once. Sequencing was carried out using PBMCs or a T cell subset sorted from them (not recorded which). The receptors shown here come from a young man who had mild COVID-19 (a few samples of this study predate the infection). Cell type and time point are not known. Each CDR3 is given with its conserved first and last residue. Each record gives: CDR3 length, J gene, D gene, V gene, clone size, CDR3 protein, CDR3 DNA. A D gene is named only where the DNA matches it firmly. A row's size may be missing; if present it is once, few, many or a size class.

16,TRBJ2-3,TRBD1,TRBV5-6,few,CASSSLGQDGGDTQYF,TGTGCCAGCAGCTCCCTGGGACAGGATGGAGGAGATACGCAGTATTTT
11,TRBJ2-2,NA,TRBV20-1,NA,CSAAVGSELFF,TGCAGTGCCGCGGTGGGATCGGAGCTGTTTTTT
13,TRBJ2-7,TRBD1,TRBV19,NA,CASSFSGGYEQYF,TGTGCCAGTAGTTTTTCAGGGGGCTACGAGCAGTACTTC
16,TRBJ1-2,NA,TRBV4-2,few,CASSQEITTVDYGYTF,TGTGCCAGCAGCCAAGAAATAACCACGGTCGACTATGGCTACACCTTC
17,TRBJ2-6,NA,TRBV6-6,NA,CASSYDSKFSGANVLTF,TGTGCCAGCAGTTATGACAGCAAATTCTCTGGGGCCAACGTCCTGACTTTC
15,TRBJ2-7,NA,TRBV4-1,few,CASSQGPRARAEQYF,TGCGCCAGCAGCCAAGGACCCCGAGCCCGGGCCGAGCAGTACTTC
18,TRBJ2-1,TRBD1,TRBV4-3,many,CASSQDLFLRDRGGEQFF,TGCGCCAGCAGCCAAGATCTTTTCCTCCGGGACAGGGGTGGTGAGCAGTTCTTC
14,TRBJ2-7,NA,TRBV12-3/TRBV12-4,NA,CASSTRGEDYEQYF,TGTGCCAGCAGTACCAGGGGAGAGGACTACGAGCAGTACTTC
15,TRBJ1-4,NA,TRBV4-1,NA,CASSQDAGVNEKLFF,TGCGCCAGCAGCCAAGATGCGGGGGTTAATGAAAAACTGTTTTTT
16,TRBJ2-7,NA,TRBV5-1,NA,CASSLAGTYSAVEQYF,TGCGCCAGCAGCTTGGCAGGGACTTACAGCGCGGTAGAGCAGTACTTC
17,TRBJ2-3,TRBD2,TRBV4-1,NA,CASSQDGSGGAGPTQYF,TGCGCCAGCAGCCAAGATGGGAGCGGGGGGGCAGGCCCGACGCAGTATTTT
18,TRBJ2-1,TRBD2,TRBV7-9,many,CASSSHPITSGVYNEQFF,TGTGCCAGCAGCTCCCACCCTATTACTAGCGGGGTTTACAATGAGCAGTTCTTC
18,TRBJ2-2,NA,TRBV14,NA,CASSQEAYGGRATGELFF,TGTGCCAGCAGCCAAGAGGCATACGGAGGACGAGCCACCGGGGAGCTGTTTTTT
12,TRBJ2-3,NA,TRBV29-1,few,CSVEPGGDTQYF,TGCAGCGTTGAGCCCGGGGGAGATACGCAGTATTTT
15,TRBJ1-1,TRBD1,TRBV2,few,CASSEARDRGPEAFF,TGTGCCAGCAGTGAAGCTAGGGACAGGGGCCCTGAAGCTTTCTTT
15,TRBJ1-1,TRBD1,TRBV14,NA,CASSQGTGGGTEAFF,TGTGCCAGCAGCCAAGGAACAGGGGGCGGCACTGAAGCTTTCTTT
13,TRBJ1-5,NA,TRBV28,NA,CASSKRPEGPQHF,TGTGCCAGCAGTAAAAGACCCGAAGGGCCCCAGCATTTT
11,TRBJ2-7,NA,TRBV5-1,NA,CASSFAGLSYF,TGCGCCAGCAGCTTTGCAGGGTTATCTTACTTC
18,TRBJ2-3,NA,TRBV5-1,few,CASSLPNLPGAPTDTQYF,TGCGCCAGCAGCTTGCCTAACCTCCCGGGTGCTCCCACAGATACGCAGTATTTT
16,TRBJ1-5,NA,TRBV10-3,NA,CAISESGVRVDQPQHF,TGTGCCATCAGTGAGTCAGGGGTCAGGGTTGATCAGCCCCAGCATTTT
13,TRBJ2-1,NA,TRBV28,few,CASSLGWANEQFF,TGTGCCAGCAGTTTAGGATGGGCCAATGAGCAGTTCTTC
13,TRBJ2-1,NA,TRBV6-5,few,CASGARSYNEQFF,TGTGCCTCGGGTGCAAGATCCTACAATGAGCAGTTCTTC
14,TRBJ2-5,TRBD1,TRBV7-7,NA,CASSPTGWLETQYF,TGTGCCAGCAGCCCGACAGGGTGGCTGGAGACCCAGTACTTC
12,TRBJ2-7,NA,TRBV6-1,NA,CASSANRNEQYF,TGTGCCAGCAGCGCCAACAGGAACGAGCAGTACTTC
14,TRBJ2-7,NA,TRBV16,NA,CASSQSAQSYEQYF,TGTGCCAGCAGCCAATCTGCTCAATCCTACGAGCAGTACTTC
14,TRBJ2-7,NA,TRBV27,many,CASSLFPGPYEQYF,TGTGCCAGCAGTTTATTCCCGGGCCCCTACGAGCAGTACTTC
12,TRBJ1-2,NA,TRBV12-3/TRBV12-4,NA,CASSPRSDGYTF,TGTGCCAGCAGCCCCCGGTCGGATGGCTACACCTTC
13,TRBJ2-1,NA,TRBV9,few,CASSGGSGNEQFF,TGTGCCAGCAGCGGGGGATCGGGCAATGAGCAGTTCTTC
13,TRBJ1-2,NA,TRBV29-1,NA,CSVPDPGSYGYTF,TGCAGCGTTCCGGATCCGGGAAGCTATGGCTACACCTTC
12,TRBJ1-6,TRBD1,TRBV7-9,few,CASSSGTGALHF,TGTGCCAGCAGCTCGGGGACAGGGGCCCTCCACTTT
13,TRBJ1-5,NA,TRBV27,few,CASSLAINQPQHF,TGTGCCAGCAGTTTAGCCATCAATCAGCCCCAGCATTTT
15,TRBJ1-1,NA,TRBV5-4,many,CASTEPGHMNTEAFF,TGTGCCAGCACCGAGCCGGGACATATGAACACTGAAGCTTTCTTT
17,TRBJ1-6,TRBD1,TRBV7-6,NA,CASSLAPQGEINSPLHF,TGTGCCAGCAGCTTAGCGCCCCAGGGGGAGATTAATTCACCCCTCCACTTT
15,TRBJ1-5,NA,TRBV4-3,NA,CASSQEGRRNQPQHF,TGCGCCAGCAGCCAAGAGGGACGGCGCAATCAGCCCCAGCATTTT
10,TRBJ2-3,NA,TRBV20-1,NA,CSARVEGQYF,TGCAGTGCTAGGGTAGAGGGTCAGTATTTT
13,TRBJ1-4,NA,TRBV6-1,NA,CASRTALNEKLFF,TGTGCCAGCAGGACAGCGCTAAATGAAAAACTGTTTTTT
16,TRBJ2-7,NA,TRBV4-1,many,CASSQDLTGWFYEQYF,TGCGCCAGCAGCCAAGATCTAACAGGGTGGTTTTACGAGCAGTACTTC
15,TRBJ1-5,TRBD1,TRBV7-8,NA,CASSTGQGLNQPQHF,TGTGCCAGCAGCACCGGACAGGGGCTTAATCAGCCCCAGCATTTT
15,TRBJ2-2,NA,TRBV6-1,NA,CASSEAPWNTGELFF,TGTGCCAGCAGTGAAGCCCCATGGAACACCGGGGAGCTGTTTTTT
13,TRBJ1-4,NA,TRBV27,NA,CASRRGSNEKLFF,TGTGCCAGCAGACGGGGCTCTAATGAAAAACTGTTTTTT
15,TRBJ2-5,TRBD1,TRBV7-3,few,CASSSTGTGGETQYF,TGTGCCAGCAGCTCCACCGGGACAGGGGGAGAGACCCAGTACTTC
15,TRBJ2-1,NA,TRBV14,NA,CASSQDLYADNEQFF,TGTGCCAGCAGCCAAGATCTCTACGCCGACAATGAGCAGTTCTTC
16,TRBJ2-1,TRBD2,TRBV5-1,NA,CASSLAAQRGDNEQFF,TGCGCCAGCAGCTTGGCCGCCCAGCGGGGGGACAATGAGCAGTTCTTC
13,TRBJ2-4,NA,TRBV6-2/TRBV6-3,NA,CASLGPVSDIQYF,TGTGCCAGCCTGGGGCCAGTTTCAGACATTCAGTACTTC
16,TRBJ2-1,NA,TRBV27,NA,CASSLSSESGYNEQFF,TGTGCCAGCAGTTTATCGTCAGAATCGGGGTACAATGAGCAGTTCTTC
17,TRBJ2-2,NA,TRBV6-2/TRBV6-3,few,CASSYRATDTNTGELFF,TGTGCCAGCAGTTACCGAGCGACAGACACGAACACCGGGGAGCTGTTTTTT
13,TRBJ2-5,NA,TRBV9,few,CASSVKPEETQYF,TGTGCCAGCAGCGTAAAACCCGAGGAGACCCAGTACTTC
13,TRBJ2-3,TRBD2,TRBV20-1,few,CSAKVSGSDTQYF,TGCAGTGCAAAAGTTAGCGGGTCGGATACGCAGTATTTT
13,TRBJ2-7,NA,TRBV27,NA,CASSLRLSREQYF,TGTGCCAGCAGTTTGAGGTTATCGCGGGAGCAGTACTTC
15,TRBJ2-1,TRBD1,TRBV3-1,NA,CASSQELDRGHEQFF,TGTGCCAGCAGCCAAGAACTTGACAGGGGACATGAGCAGTTCTTC
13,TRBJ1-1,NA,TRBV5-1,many,CASSLEGGTEAFF,TGCGCCAGCAGCTTGGAGGGAGGCACTGAAGCTTTCTTT
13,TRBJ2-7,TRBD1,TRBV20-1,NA,CSARGQGPHEQYF,TGCAGTGCTAGGGGACAGGGGCCGCACGAGCAGTACTTC
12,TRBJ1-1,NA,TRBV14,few,CASSQDRSEAFF,TGTGCCAGCAGCCAAGATCGGTCTGAAGCTTTCTTT
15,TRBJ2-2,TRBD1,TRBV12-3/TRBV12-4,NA,CASSSYGQGTGELFF,TGTGCCAGCAGCTCTTATGGACAGGGGACCGGGGAGCTGTTTTTT
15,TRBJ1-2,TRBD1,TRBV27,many,CASSFTRTGEFGYTF,TGTGCCAGCAGTTTCACAAGGACAGGGGAGTTTGGCTACACCTTC
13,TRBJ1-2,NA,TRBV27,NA,CASSLSLGHGYTF,TGTGCCAGCAGTCTCAGCCTGGGCCATGGCTACACCTTC
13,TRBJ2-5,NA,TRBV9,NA,CASSVAAQETQYF,TGTGCCAGCAGCGTAGCAGCTCAAGAGACCCAGTACTTC
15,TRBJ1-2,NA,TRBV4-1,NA,CASSQVGTGTYGYTF,TGCGCCAGCAGCCAAGTCGGAACAGGGACCTATGGCTACACCTTC
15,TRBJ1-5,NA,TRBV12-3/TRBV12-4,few,CASSSEDSSNQPQHF,TGTGCCAGCAGTTCCGAAGACAGCTCCAATCAGCCCCAGCATTTT